Listed here are 25 T cell receptor beta chains from one sample, sequenced in a study of shared clonotypes between healthy human individuals. Only in-frame clones appear in the TCRdb table, and some are missing; sequencing was by immunoSEQ multiplex PCR. Of approximately 2.5 million clones in the sample, around nine tenths were seen once. The specimen sequenced was naive CD4+ T cells sorted from blood. Subset noted: CD45RA+ positively selected. These TCRs come from a man aged 18 to 29 in good health.

V usage is TRBV12-5 and J usage is TRBJ2-7, with 11 bases matching TRBD2. The CDR3 is 18 amino acids. V dropped 7 bases and J dropped 5; count of bases not matched to a gene: 19. Germline CDR1 and CDR2: LGHNT and FRNRAP. Here the CDR3 reads CASAPAGTSGLGSNEQYF. As DNA, the CDR3 is TGTGCTAGTGCCCCTGCCGGGACTAGCGGCTTGGGTTCAAACGAGCAGTACTTC.

To note about this clone: Other DNA sequences in the same sample also yield this CDR3. The gene calls are TRBV30 and TRBJ2-3; D is unresolved. The CDR3 totals 11 residues. The germline gives CDR1 GTSNPN, CDR2 SVGIG (reference sequence). V was pared by 1 base and J by 4 bases, with 3 bases between. The CDR3 DNA reads as TGTGCCTGGAGTGCTGCAGATACGCAGTATTTT. Translation gives CAWSAADTQYF.

The V call is TRBV27, the J call TRBJ1-3, with D unclear. CDR1 and CDR2 (germline): MNHEY, SMNVEV (reference sequence). V lost 8 bases and J lost 4, with 12 bases in between. The CDR3 contains 13 residues. The CDR3 sequence is CASQSTSGNTIYF. For the CDR3, the DNA is TGTGCCAGCCAATCTACTTCCGGAAACACCATATATTTT.

V gene TRBV28 combines with J gene TRBJ2-3; TRBD1 matches at 9 bases. The CDR3 has 16 amino acids. V lost 8 bases and J lost 0; bases outside the gene matches: 9. Germline V lookup: CDR1 MDHEN, CDR2 SYDVKM. DNA of the CDR3: TGTGCCAGCTTGGACCCGGGACAGGGTAGCACAGATACGCAGTATTTT. It is translated as CASLDPGQGSTDTQYF.

The V gene is TRBV2, the J gene TRBJ1-3; no firm D call. Germline V gives CDR1 SNHLY, CDR2 FYNNEI. V gave up 2 bases and J gave up 4 bases, with 9 bases separating them. This CDR3 region has 14 residues. The CDR3 loop reads CASSEPPEGNTIYF. CDR3 sequence (DNA): TGTGCCAGCAGTGAACCACCTGAGGGAAACACCATATATTTT. The full variable domain, completed using reference TRBV2 and TRBJ1-3, is EPEVTQTPSHQVTQMGQEVILRCVPISNHLYFYWYRQILGQKVEFLVSFYNNEISEKSEIFDDQFSVERPDGSNFTLKIRSTKLEDSAMYFCASSEPPEGNTIYFGEGSWLTVV.

The chain recombines TRBV11-2 with TRBJ2-7; 9 bases fit TRBD1. V shed 1 base and J 3 bases; nucleotides not matched to a gene: 4. CDR1 and CDR2 from the germline V gene are SGHAT and FQNNGV. This CDR3 has 15 amino acids. CDR3 coding DNA: TGTGCCAGCAGCTTAGTCGGGACAGGGATCTACGAGCAGTACTTC. This encodes CASSLVGTGIYEQYF.

V gene TRBV19 combines with J gene TRBJ2-7; 10 nucleotides agree with TRBD1. CDR1 and CDR2 from the germline V gene are LNHDA and SQIVND (reference sequence). This CDR3 spans 12 amino acids. The trim removed 5 bases at V and 6 bases at J, leaving 1 base unmatched. The CDR3 region is CASSWDRGEQYF. For the CDR3, the DNA is TGTGCCAGTAGTTGGGACAGGGGCGAGCAGTACTTC.

About this clone: Other DNA sequences within the sample encode an identical CDR3. V gene TRBV7-2 combines with J gene TRBJ2-3; 13 bases fit TRBD2. The V gene end was trimmed by 5 bases and the J gene end by 2 bases; junction bases not matched to a gene: 4. Per the germline V gene, CDR1 is SGHTA and CDR2 is FQGNSA. This CDR3 has 16 amino acids. This CDR3 reads CASSLGLAGATDTQYF. CDR3 sequence (DNA): TGTGCCAGCAGCCTCGGACTAGCGGGGGCCACAGATACGCAGTATTTT.

This chain joins TRBV25-1 and TRBJ2-3; 7 bases align to TRBD2. Germline V gene lookup returns CDR1 MGHDK and CDR2 SYGVNS. This CDR3 has 14 amino acids. J was trimmed by 1 base and V by 6 bases; bases with no gene match: 4. The CDR3 DNA is TGTGCCAGCAGGACTAGCTCTCGCACAGATACGCAGTATTTT. Translated, it gives CASRTSSRTDTQYF.

The chain employs TRBV18 and TRBJ2-7, with D possibly matching TRBD1 (6 bases). Germline V gene lookup returns CDR1 KGHSH and CDR2 LQKENI. This CDR3 is built from 16 residues. Trimming cost V 1 base and J 6 bases, with 19 bases left between them. The CDR3 DNA reads TGTGCCAGCTCACCACTACCAGGGGAATCCTCTAGCGAGCAGTACTTC. Its translation is CASSPLPGESSSEQYF.

This chain joins TRBV11-2 and TRBJ2-1, with D hard to call. The V gene lost 3 bases and the J gene lost 3 bases, with 12 bases spanning the gap. CDR1 and CDR2 from the germline V gene are SGHAT and FQNNGV. The CDR3 consists of 15 residues. Here the CDR3 reads CASSFQQGIYNEQFF. The DNA of the CDR3 is TGTGCCAGCAGCTTTCAGCAAGGCATCTACAATGAGCAGTTCTTC.

This rearrangement joins TRBV19 to TRBJ1-5, with 10 nucleotides matching TRBD1. Trimming took 3 bases from V and 3 from J; bases not matched to a gene: 5. The CDR3 is 16 amino acids. The germline CDR1 and CDR2 sequences are LNHDA and SQIVND (reference sequence). Written as DNA, the CDR3 is TGTGCCAGTAGTATCCGGGACAGGGGAAACAATCAGCCCCAGCATTTT. Translation: CASSIRDRGNNQPQHF.

The chain carries TRBV5-8 and TRBJ2-2; D not resolved. Germline values: CDR1 SGHTS, CDR2 YDEGEE. CDR3 length: 13 residues. Trimming removed 4 bases at V and 6 bases at J, with 10 bases between. The DNA for the CDR3 is TGTGCCAGCAGCGTGTCGCTCTCCGGGGAGCTGTTTTTT. The encoded protein is CASSVSLSGELFF.

The V call is TRBV4-1, the J call TRBJ2-3, with D hard to call. Trimming pared 3 bases from V and 1 base from J, leaving 20 bases between. In germline, CDR1 is MGHRA, CDR2 YSYEKL. The CDR3 extends over 18 amino acids. The CDR3, as DNA: TGCGCCAGCAGCCAGCGCGTCGGTGCCCTCTCTGGCACAGATACGCAGTATTTT. Amino acids: CASSQRVGALSGTDTQYF.

The chain links TRBV6-5 to TRBJ2-2; D possibly corresponds to TRBD2 (5 bases). The CDR3 is made up of 13 amino acids. The V end was cut by 10 bases, the J end by 1 base, with 10 bases between. Germline CDR1 is MNHEY and CDR2 is SVGAGI. CDR3 loop: CATGLRNTGELFF. The CDR3 region has the DNA TGTGCCACCGGACTGAGGAACACCGGGGAGCTGTTTTTT.

Details on this clone: Compared with germline, one end of the junction differs, possibly owing to a read error. This chain connects TRBV4-3 to TRBJ2-1; 10 bases are a match to TRBD2. CDR1 is LGHNA, CDR2 YSLEER, per germline. The CDR3 consists of 16 residues. The CDR3 is CASRQGLAASYNEQFF. CDR3 bases: TGCGCCAGCAGACAAGGACTAGCGGCATCTTACAATGAGCAGTTCTTC.

A single count supports this clone. V is TRBV20-1 and J is TRBJ2-5; tentatively, D is TRBD1 or TRBD2 (5 bases each). Germline CDR1 DFQATT, CDR2 SNEGSKA (reference sequence). The V end lost 4 bases, the J end lost 5 bases, and 8 bases lay between the germline ends. CDR3 length: 11 amino acids. The CDR3 DNA follows: TGCAGTGCTATGGGGGAGGAGACCCAGTACTTC. Encoded protein: CSAMGEETQYF.

About this clone: Other DNA sequences in this specimen translate into the identical CDR3. The chain joins TRBV19 to TRBJ1-5; D unresolved. The germline CDR1 and CDR2 sequences are LNHDA and SQIVND (reference sequence). This CDR3 has 13 amino acids. V lost 6 bases to trimming and J lost 0 bases, with 6 bases between them. CDR3 residues: CASSADSNQPQHF. The CDR3 DNA is TGTGCCAGTAGCGCAGATAGCAATCAGCCCCAGCATTTT.

The CDR3 protein is CASSPPRPTSGRASEQYF. The CDR3 DNA is TGTGCCAGCTCACCGCCCAGGCCCACTAGCGGGAGGGCCTCCGAGCAGTACTTC. V usage is TRBV18 and J usage is TRBJ2-7, with 13 bases identical to TRBD2. Germline CDR1 and CDR2: KGHSH and LQKENI. The CDR3 contains 18 residues. V was pared by 3 bases and J by 6 bases, with 14 bases of the junction left unmatched.

The CDR3 coding sequence is TGCGCCAGCAGCCGCACTACGGGACAGGGGTTACCCTACGAGCAGTACTTC. This codes for CASSRTTGQGLPYEQYF. This chain links TRBV5-1 with TRBJ2-7, with TRBD1 matching 10 bases. This CDR3 is built from 17 residues. With 4 bases clipped from V and 2 bases from J, the junction kept 12 bases outside the gene matches. The germline V gene has CDR1 SGHRS and CDR2 YFSETQ. Based on the CDR3 plus reference TRBV5-1 and TRBJ2-7, the full variable domain is KAGVTQTPRYLIKTRGQQVTLSCSPISGHRSVSWYQQTPGQGLQFLFEYFSETQRNKGNFPGRFSGRQFSNSRSEMNVSTLELGDSALYLCASSRTTGQGLPYEQYFGPGTRLTVT.

The chain employs TRBV5-1 and TRBJ2-5, with unresolved D. Trimming stripped 4 bases from V and 3 bases from J, with 16 bases between. This CDR3 is 15 amino acids long. The V gene's germline CDR1 is SGHRS and CDR2 YFSETQ. The CDR3 loop reads CASSQVGNREETQYF. For the CDR3, the DNA is TGCGCCAGCAGCCAGGTGGGGAATAGGGAAGAGACCCAGTACTTC.

This clone was detected only once. CDR3: CASSRGGSTDTQYF. In nucleotides, the CDR3 is TGTGCCAGCAGCCGGGGGGGGAGCACAGATACGCAGTATTTT. The chain has TRBV5-4 and TRBJ2-3; 8 bases are shared with TRBD2. Per the germline V gene, CDR1 is SGHNT and CDR2 is YYREEE (reference sequence). The CDR3 totals 14 residues. J was trimmed by 0 bases and V by 4 bases; bases with no gene match: 1.

The V call is TRBV30, the J call TRBJ2-1, with D perhaps given as TRBD1 or TRBD2 (5 bases each). V lost 1 base to trimming and J lost 0 bases, with 13 bases between them. Germline values: CDR1 GTSNPN, CDR2 SVGIG (reference sequence). The CDR3 spans 16 residues. The CDR3 DNA sequence: TGTGCCTGGAGTGCCGGGGCGGCGAGCTCCTACAATGAGCAGTTCTTC. This gives the protein CAWSAGAASSYNEQFF.

This chain joins TRBV6-1 and TRBJ2-7; TRBD1 agrees at 11 bases. Germline CDR1 and CDR2: MNHNS and SASEGT. V dropped 6 bases and J dropped 4; count of bases not matched to a gene: 8. The CDR3 loop spans 15 amino acids. CDR3 nucleotides: TGTGCCAGCAGAGTAGGACAGGGGGCTGTGTACGAGCAGTACTTC. Its translation: CASRVGQGAVYEQYF.

The J gene is TRBJ1-2, the V gene TRBV14; D remains unclear. Trimming shortened V by 0 bases and J by 3 bases, and 8 bases separated the two germline ends. The CDR3 is 14 amino acids. Germline V gives CDR1 SGHDN, CDR2 FVKESK. This CDR3 is CASSQDGRYYGYTF. Here the CDR3 DNA reads TGTGCCAGCAGCCAAGATGGACGGTACTATGGCTACACCTTC.